One and the same sample provided the 30 T cell receptor beta chains below, sequenced in a study of blood T cell repertoires in COVID-19. Method: immunoSEQ multiplex PCR; TCRdb's copy keeps in-frame clones and lacks some. The sample shows around 160,000 clones, 84% of them seen only once. The sample was PBMCs or T cells enriched from blood (not recorded which). The receptor source for this set is a woman aged 50 to 60 who had been exposed to COVID-19.

A note on this clone: This specimen includes other DNA sequences encoding the same CDR3. V and J are TRBV13 and TRBJ1-1; 7 bases are shared with TRBD1. The CDR3 contains 14 residues. The ends lost 5 bases at V and 1 base at J; junction bases unmatched: 4. The germline CDR1 and CDR2 sequences are PRHDT and FYEKMQ (reference sequence). Here the CDR3 reads CASSPTGRNTEAFF. The CDR3 DNA is TGTGCCAGCAGCCCGACAGGGAGGAACACTGAAGCTTTCTTT.

This rearrangement joins TRBV9 to TRBJ2-3; 8 nucleotides agree with TRBD2. The CDR3 consists of 16 residues. V lost 1 base to trimming and J lost 6 bases; unmatched junction nucleotides: 10. The germline CDR1 and CDR2 sequences are SGDLS and YYNGEE. The CDR3 loop is CASSVRGGRSQDTQYF. CDR3 DNA: TGTGCCAGCAGCGTACGTGGCGGGAGGTCCCAGGATACGCAGTATTTT.

The J gene is TRBJ2-3, the V gene TRBV15; 10 positions agree with TRBD1. CDR1 and CDR2 from the germline V gene are LNHNV and YYDKDF (reference sequence). This CDR3 is 15 amino acids long. The junction had 9 bases not matched to a gene; V was cut back by 8 bases and J by 4 bases. The CDR3 sequence is CATQGGTGEADTQYF. The CDR3, as DNA: TGTGCCACCCAGGGGGGGACAGGGGAAGCAGATACGCAGTATTTT.

This clone was counted once. The chain is built from TRBV6-5 and TRBJ2-7, with D possibly TRBD1 on 5 matching bases. V lost 6 bases to trimming and J lost 2 bases, with 11 bases between them. Germline CDR1 reads MNHEY; CDR2 reads SVGAGI. The CDR3 contains 13 residues. For the CDR3, the DNA is TGTGCCAGCAGCAGGGATCCTACCTACGAGCAGTACTTC. This sequence encodes CASSRDPTYEQYF.

CDR3: CASGSQGHEQFF. The DNA for the CDR3 is TGTGCCAGCGGGTCTCAGGGCCATGAGCAGTTCTTC. The rearrangement uses TRBV12-3 or TRBV12-4 and TRBJ2-1, with D tentatively TRBD1 (5 bases). Trimming shortened V by 8 bases and J by 8 bases, and 13 bases separated the two germline ends. The CDR3 extends over 12 amino acids.

A few counts support this clone. The chain links TRBV2 to TRBJ1-5, with D possibly being TRBD1 (6 bases). Germline V gene sequence: CDR1 SNHLY, CDR2 FYNNEI. V lost 8 bases and J 3 bases, leaving 14 bases between the germline ends. The CDR3 runs 14 residues. CDR3 protein: CASGDGTPNQPQHF. CDR3 DNA: TGTGCCAGCGGGGACGGGACACCCAATCAGCCCCAGCATTTT.

This clone occurred a few times. The genes are TRBV29-1 and TRBJ1-1; TRBD1 agrees at 10 bases. V shed 3 bases, J shed 4 bases, and the junction held 8 bases outside the gene matches. CDR1 SQVTM and CDR2 ANQGSEA come from the germline V gene. The CDR3 is made up of 15 amino acids. CDR3 sequence (DNA): TGCAGCGTTGATCCCGGGACAGGGGTGGGCACTGAAGCTTTCTTT. Amino acid sequence: CSVDPGTGVGTEAFF.

V and J are TRBV7-2 and TRBJ2-7; 10 bases are a match to TRBD2. CDR3 length equals 14 residues. CDR1 and CDR2 from the germline V gene are SGHTA and FQGNSA. Germline trimming cut 7 bases from V and 6 bases from J; bases unmatched to any gene: 9. CDR3 sequence reads: CASTELAGVGEQYF. The CDR3 DNA reads TGTGCCAGCACCGAGCTAGCGGGAGTAGGCGAGCAGTACTTC. Complete variable domain (other parts from reference TRBV7-2 and TRBJ2-7): GAGVSQSPSNKVTEKGKDVELRCDPISGHTALYWYRQSLGQGLEFLIYFQGNSAPDKSGLPSDRFSAERTGGSVSTLTIQRTQQEDSAVYLCASTELAGVGEQYFGPGTRLTVT.

This clone was recorded only once. This rearrangement joins TRBV3-1 (or the pseudogene TRBV3-2) to TRBJ1-4; D unclear. Between the trimmed V and J ends, which lost 7 bases and 5 bases, there was a span of 17 bases. The CDR3 runs 15 residues. The germline CDR1 and CDR2 sequences are LGHDT and YNNKEL (reference sequence). The CDR3 bases are TGTGCCAGCACCGCAAGCCCACAGAAGAATGAAAAACTGTTTTTT. Its protein product is CASTASPQKNEKLFF.

J is TRBJ2-7 and V is TRBV12-3 or TRBV12-4; 10 nucleotides line up with TRBD1. The CDR3 is made up of 13 amino acids. Unmatched junction bases numbered 5, after V lost 6 bases and J lost 6 bases. The CDR3 is CASSPDRGIEQYF. The CDR3, as DNA: TGTGCCAGCAGCCCGGACAGGGGGATCGAGCAGTACTTC.

V usage is TRBV10-1 and J usage is TRBJ2-7, with 8 bases identical to TRBD1. Germline CDR1 is WNHNN and CDR2 is SYGVQD (reference sequence). The CDR3 totals 17 residues. Trimming cost V 0 bases and J 3 bases; bases outside gene matches: 10. The CDR3 nucleotides read TGCGCCAGCAGTGAGTCGATCCCGACAGGGGACTTCTACGAGCAGTACTTC. Protein: CASSESIPTGDFYEQYF.

This clone was seen more than once but under ten times. The V and J genes are TRBV27 and TRBJ1-5, with 8 bases matching TRBD1. Germline assignment: CDR1 MNHEY and CDR2 SMNVEV (reference sequence). V shed 5 bases and J 2 bases; nucleotides not matched to a gene: 5. The CDR3 totals 15 residues. This chain's CDR3 is CASSIDRGGNQPQHF. CDR3 nucleotides: TGTGCCAGCAGTATCGACAGGGGTGGCAATCAGCCCCAGCATTTT.

The CDR3 here is CASSGGRLAADTQYF. The CDR3 DNA sequence: TGCGCCAGCAGCGGGGGGCGACTAGCAGCAGATACGCAGTATTTT. V gene TRBV5-1 combines with J gene TRBJ2-3; weak D call: TRBD2 (7 bases). The germline V and J ends were trimmed by 4 bases and 4 bases, with 16 bases remaining between them. The CDR3 consists of 15 residues. CDR1 and CDR2 from the germline V gene are SGHRS and YFSETQ. The full variable domain, its missing parts supplied by reference TRBV5-1 and TRBJ2-3, is KAGVTQTPRYLIKTRGQQVTLSCSPISGHRSVSWYQQTPGQGLQFLFEYFSETQRNKGNFPGRFSGRQFSNSRSEMNVSTLELGDSALYLCASSGGRLAADTQYFGPGTRLTVL.

The chain carries TRBV5-1 and TRBJ2-3; 10 nucleotides agree with TRBD2. The CDR3 is made up of 16 amino acids. With V trimmed by 4 bases and J by 1 base, 6 bases remained unmatched. Germline values: CDR1 SGHRS, CDR2 YFSETQ. CDR3: CASSLELAGRTDTQYF. The CDR3 DNA reads as TGCGCCAGCAGCCTAGAACTAGCGGGGCGCACAGATACGCAGTATTTT.

V usage is TRBV6-2 or TRBV6-3 and J usage is TRBJ1-2; 7 bases are a match to TRBD1. The CDR3 is 14 residues long. Germline CDR1 reads MNHEY; CDR2 reads SVGEGT. The ends lost 0 bases at V and 9 bases at J; junction bases unmatched: 7. The CDR3 region has the DNA TGTGCCAGCAGTTACTCAGACAGGGAAGCTCGCTACACCTTC. It specifies CASSYSDREARYTF.

This clone has a handful of counts. The V and J genes are TRBV7-3 and TRBJ2-1; 11 bases agree with TRBD2. Germline V gene sequence: CDR1 SGHTA, CDR2 FQGTGA. J was trimmed by 0 bases and V by 4 bases; bases with no gene match: 11. CDR3 length: 19 residues. The CDR3 protein is CASSSPNSGGALSYNEQFF. In DNA, the CDR3 is TGTGCCAGCAGCTCCCCGAATAGCGGGGGGGCCCTCTCCTACAATGAGCAGTTCTTC. Complete variable domain (other parts from reference TRBV7-3 and TRBJ2-1): GAGVSQTPSNKVTEKGKYVELRCDPISGHTALYWYRQSLGQGPEFLIYFQGTGAADDSGLPNDRFFAVRPEGSVSTLKIQRTERGDSAVYLCASSSPNSGGALSYNEQFFGPGTRLTVL.

V gene TRBV27 combines with J gene TRBJ2-6; perhaps TRBD1 as D (6 bases). Trimming pared 5 bases from V and 4 bases from J, leaving 15 bases between. CDR1 MNHEY and CDR2 SMNVEV come from the germline V gene (reference sequence). This CDR3 is 16 amino acids long. Here the CDR3 reads CASSPIQGTGANVLTF. The CDR3 nucleotides read TGTGCCAGCAGTCCGATCCAGGGGACCGGGGCCAACGTCCTGACTTTC. Looking up the rest from reference TRBV27 and TRBJ2-6 gives the full variable domain: EAQVTQNPRYLITVTGKKLTVTCSQNMNHEYMSWYRQDPGLGLRQIYYSMNVEVTDKGDVPEGYKVSRKEKRNFPLILESPSPNQTSLYFCASSPIQGTGANVLTFGAGSRLTVL.

This clone was recorded a few times. This chain connects TRBV14 to TRBJ1-6; weak D call: TRBD1 (6 bases). CDR3 size: 14 residues. The ends were cut back, 2 bases at V and 10 bases at J, with 12 bases in the middle. From germline, CDR1 is SGHDN and CDR2 FVKESK. As DNA, the CDR3 is TGTGCCAGCAGCCAAATTACAGGGCACTCACCCCTCCACTTT. Translation: CASSQITGHSPLHF.

V is TRBV30 and J is TRBJ1-2; 7 nucleotides agree with TRBD1. The germline gives CDR1 GTSNPN, CDR2 SVGIG (reference sequence). This CDR3 has 16 residues. Trimming removed 1 base from V and 4 bases from J; junction bases left unmatched: 12. CDR3 bases: TGTGCCTGGAGTGGAGGGGACCGGGACAGACCCTATGGCTACACCTTC. Its translation is CAWSGGDRDRPYGYTF.

The chain couples TRBV19 to TRBJ1-3; no reliable D call. The CDR3 is 16 residues long. Germline V CDR1 and CDR2: LNHDA, SQIVND (reference sequence). V lost 4 bases and J lost 0, with 13 bases in between. CDR3: CASSTLGSTSGNTIYF. CDR3 nucleotides: TGTGCCAGTAGTACCTTGGGCAGTACCTCTGGAAACACCATATATTTT.

This chain uses TRBV19 with TRBJ1-2; the D gene is possibly TRBD1 (5 bases). Trimming took 4 bases from V and 8 from J, leaving 11 bases between them. The CDR3 extends over 12 amino acids. In germline, CDR1 is LNHDA, CDR2 SQIVND (reference sequence). The CDR3 reads CASSKAGRGYTF. The DNA for the CDR3 is TGTGCCAGTAGTAAAGCAGGGCGAGGCTACACCTTC.

This chain joins TRBV9 and TRBJ1-1; D remains ambiguous. Germline CDR1 and CDR2: SGDLS and YYNGEE. Trimming took off 0 bases at V and 0 bases at J, with 9 bases between the two ends. The length of the CDR3 is 15 residues. The CDR3 loop reads CASSVVGSMNTEAFF. Written as DNA, the CDR3 is TGTGCCAGCAGCGTAGTCGGGAGCATGAACACTGAAGCTTTCTTT.

The chain is built from TRBV2 and TRBJ2-1; D perhaps matches TRBD2 (5 bases). Trimming stripped 5 bases from V and 8 bases from J, with 13 bases between. CDR1 and CDR2 (germline): SNHLY, FYNNEI. The CDR3 runs to 13 residues. The CDR3 DNA follows: TGTGCCAGCAGTTCGAGGGTCGTTGATGAGCAGTTCTTC. This sequence encodes CASSSRVVDEQFF.

The gene calls are TRBV20-1 and TRBJ1-2; D is unresolved. The germline CDR1 and CDR2 sequences are DFQATT and SNEGSKA (reference sequence). V was pared by 6 bases and J by 8 bases, with 16 bases between. This CDR3 has 12 residues. The CDR3 nucleotides are TGCAGTGCCAGTGCAGGAGGGTACGGCTACACCTTC. Protein: CSASAGGYGYTF.

The CDR3 is CAISSQPYEQYF. CDR3 DNA sequence: TGTGCCATCAGCAGTCAACCCTACGAGCAGTACTTC. The V and J genes are TRBV10-3 and TRBJ2-7; D unclear. This CDR3 spans 12 amino acids. The germline V gene has CDR1 ENHRY and CDR2 SYGVKD. V lost 6 bases, J lost 2 bases, and 8 bases lay in between.

This clone showed up just once. V and J are TRBV4-1 and TRBJ2-3; unclear D gene. The CDR3 has 12 amino acids. Germline loops: CDR1 MGHRA, CDR2 YSYEKL. V was pared by 3 bases and J by 2 bases, with 3 bases between. CDR3 in amino acids: CASSQATDTQYF. As DNA, the CDR3 is TGCGCCAGCAGCCAGGCCACAGATACGCAGTATTTT.

By sample share, this clone is large. The chain couples TRBV6-4 to TRBJ2-2, with D tentatively TRBD2 (6 bases). Germline V gives CDR1 MRHNA, CDR2 SNTAGT. There are 15 residues in the CDR3. Trimming took 8 bases from V and 1 from J, leaving 14 bases between them. CDR3 loop: CASSGHGGNTGELFF. CDR3 coding DNA: TGTGCCAGCTCAGGACACGGGGGGAACACCGGGGAGCTGTTTTTT.

The chain uses TRBV7-2 and TRBJ2-1, with TRBD2 matching 7 bases. Germline loops: CDR1 SGHTA, CDR2 FQGNSA. The CDR3 loop spans 16 amino acids. V shed 5 bases, J shed 4 bases, and the junction held 11 bases outside the gene matches. CDR3 sequence (DNA): TGTGCCAGCAGCCGCCCGAGCGGGGTTGGGTACAATGAGCAGTTCTTC. This codes for CASSRPSGVGYNEQFF. Filled out from reference TRBV7-2 and TRBJ2-1, the complete variable domain reads GAGVSQSPSNKVTEKGKDVELRCDPISGHTALYWYRQSLGQGLEFLIYFQGNSAPDKSGLPSDRFSAERTGGSVSTLTIQRTQQEDSAVYLCASSRPSGVGYNEQFFGPGTRLTVL.

The V call is TRBV6-5, the J call TRBJ1-1, with D tentatively TRBD1 (5 bases). This CDR3 has 14 amino acids. V lost 5 bases to trimming and J lost 0 bases, with 10 bases between them. The germline V gene has CDR1 MNHEY and CDR2 SVGAGI. CDR3 in amino acids: CASSRDFMNTEAFF. DNA of the CDR3: TGTGCCAGCAGTCGGGACTTCATGAACACTGAAGCTTTCTTT.

This clone has a handful of counts. The chain joins TRBV3-1 (or the pseudogene TRBV3-2) to TRBJ1-2; TRBD1 matches 9 bases. The CDR3 covers 14 residues. CDR1 and CDR2 from the germline V gene are LGHDT and YNNKEL (reference sequence). Trimming removed 3 bases from V and 4 bases from J; junction bases left unmatched: 3. In DNA, the CDR3 is TGTGCCAGCAGCCACGGGACAGGGATCTATGGCTACACCTTC. Its translation is CASSHGTGIYGYTF.